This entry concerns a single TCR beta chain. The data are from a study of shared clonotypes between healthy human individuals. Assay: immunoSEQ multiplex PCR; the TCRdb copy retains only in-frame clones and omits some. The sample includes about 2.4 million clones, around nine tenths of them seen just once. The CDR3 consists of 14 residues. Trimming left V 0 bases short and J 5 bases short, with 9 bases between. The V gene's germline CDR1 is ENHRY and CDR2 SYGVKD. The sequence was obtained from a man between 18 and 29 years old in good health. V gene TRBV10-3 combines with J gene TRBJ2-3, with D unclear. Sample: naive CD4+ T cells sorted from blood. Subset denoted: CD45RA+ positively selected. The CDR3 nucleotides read TGTGCCATCAGTGAGTCGGAAGCCATAGATACGCAGTATTTT. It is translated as CAISESEAIDTQYF.